Below are 32 T cell receptor beta chains sequenced from a single sample in a study of cytomegalovirus exposure and HLA in healthy donors. The PCR ran on 60 Vbeta and 13 Jbeta primers. The protocol was immunoSEQ multiplex PCR, while the TCRdb copy is restricted to in-frame clones and leaves out a portion. The repertoire holds 150,000 to 200,000 clones, with about 75% as singletons. The sequenced sample consisted of PBMCs. The receptors were gathered from a woman between 45 and 60 years old in good health and CMV-seropositive.

This chain links TRBV4-3 with TRBJ2-7, with 8 bases that match TRBD2. V lost 0 bases, J lost 2 bases, and 3 bases stayed unmatched. The germline V gene has CDR1 LGHNA and CDR2 YSLEER. The CDR3 contains 15 residues. CDR3 DNA sequence: TGCGCCAGCAGCCAAGATCGCGGGGGGCCCTACGAGCAGTACTTC. Translated, it gives CASSQDRGGPYEQYF.

The chain couples TRBV15 to TRBJ2-7; TRBD1 aligns across 7 bases. J lost 2 bases, V lost 4 bases, and 5 bases had no gene match. Germline-derived CDR1 and CDR2 are LNHNV and YYDKDF (reference sequence). This CDR3 comprises 14 residues. The CDR3 reads CATSTNRGPYEQYF. CDR3 sequence (DNA): TGTGCCACCAGCACGAACAGGGGCCCCTACGAGCAGTACTTC. The full variable domain, rest sourced from reference TRBV15 and TRBJ2-7, is DAMVIQNPRYQVTQFGKPVTLSCSQTLNHNVMYWYQQKSSQAPKLLFHYYDKDFNNEADTPDNFQSRRPNTSFCFLDIRSPGLGDTAMYLCATSTNRGPYEQYFGPGTRLTVT.

This clone appeared once. The chain combines TRBV6-1 with TRBJ1-5; D perhaps matches TRBD1 (6 bases). The CDR3 sequence is 15 residues long. V gave up 3 bases and J gave up 6 bases, with 15 bases separating them. Germline V lookup: CDR1 MNHNS, CDR2 SASEGT. The CDR3 bases are TGTGCCAGCAGTGAGGGCAGGGGAAATACTCAGCCCCAGCATTTT. Its protein product is CASSEGRGNTQPQHF.

This clone occurred once. The rearrangement joins TRBV28 to TRBJ1-2; D possibly corresponds to TRBD1 (6 bases). The CDR3 has 14 residues. V was shortened by 6 bases and J by 5 bases, with 16 bases between the two germline ends. Looked up from germline, CDR1 is MDHEN and CDR2 is SYDVKM. The DNA of the CDR3 is TGTGCCAGCAGCGCCCTGGGGGCCCTGTATGGCTACACCTTC. It translates to CASSALGALYGYTF.

The chain is built from TRBV11-1 and TRBJ2-1; a possible D gene is TRBD1 (5 bases). The V gene's germline CDR1 is SGHAT and CDR2 FQDESV (reference sequence). The CDR3 covers 15 residues. Trimming left V 7 bases short and J 7 bases short, with 20 bases between. The CDR3 DNA follows: TGTGCCAGCAACTTGGAGTTGGCAGGGCGGAATGAGCAGTTCTTC. The encoded protein is CASNLELAGRNEQFF.

The CDR3 bases are TGTGCCAGCAGTTTATCACTTCAGGCAGGGGTTGACTATGGCTACACCTTC. Protein: CASSLSLQAGVDYGYTF. This chain links TRBV27 with TRBJ1-2; D is perhaps TRBD1 (6 bases). The V gene lost 0 bases and the J gene lost 3 bases, with 17 bases spanning the gap. The CDR3 sequence is 17 residues long. Per germline, CDR1 MNHEY and CDR2 SMNVEV (reference sequence).

The V and J genes are TRBV7-8 and TRBJ1-1; D gene unclear. This CDR3 has 13 amino acids. Deletions cut 1 base from V and 4 bases from J, with 7 bases between. Germline V lookup: CDR1 SGHVS, CDR2 FQNEAQ. The CDR3 DNA follows: TGTGCCAGCAGCTTAGGAGGAGGCACTGAAGCTTTCTTT. Amino acid sequence: CASSLGGGTEAFF.

Comments on this clone: An end of the junction differs from the germline gene, which may be a read error. The chain links TRBV18 to TRBJ2-1, with 9 bases matching TRBD2. CDR3 length: 15 residues. Germline CDR1 KGHSH, CDR2 LQKENI. The CDR3 region has the DNA TGTGCCAGCTCTCCACAGAAGCGGGAGGCGTCTGAGCAGTTCTTC. Its protein is CASSPQKREASEQFF.

The chain links TRBV5-6 to TRBJ1-2, with 7 bases lining up with TRBD1. V trimming: 4 bases; J trimming: 7 bases; junction bases outside the gene matches: 10. CDR1 is SGHDT, CDR2 YYEEEE, per germline. The CDR3 is made up of 14 amino acids. CDR3 nucleotides: TGTGCCAGCAGCCTTGGACAGGTAGAAAGTGGCTACACCTTC. This codes for CASSLGQVESGYTF.

This chain uses TRBV7-9 with TRBJ1-5, with TRBD1 as a possible D gene (5 bases). The CDR3 runs 15 residues. Germline V gene sequence: CDR1 SEHNR, CDR2 FQNEAQ (reference sequence). V lost 5 bases and J 0 bases, leaving 11 bases between the germline ends. CDR3 DNA sequence: TGTGCCAGCAGCCAGGGACTCTATAGCAATCAGCCCCAGCATTTT. Amino acid sequence: CASSQGLYSNQPQHF.

The chain joins TRBV2 to TRBJ2-3; D may be TRBD2 (5 bases). The CDR3 loop spans 13 amino acids. From germline, CDR1 is SNHLY and CDR2 FYNNEI. The V end lost 7 bases, the J end lost 0 bases, and 8 bases lay between the germline ends. CDR3 loop: CASMTISTDTQYF. As DNA, the CDR3 is TGTGCCAGCATGACTATCAGCACAGATACGCAGTATTTT.

This clone was counted between two and nine times. The J gene is TRBJ1-5, the V gene TRBV4-1, with 8 bases fitting TRBD1. V shed 2 bases, J shed 2 bases, and the junction held 8 bases outside the gene matches. The CDR3 contains 17 residues. Germline V lookup: CDR1 MGHRA, CDR2 YSYEKL. CDR3 sequence: CASSQSPQGAGNQPQHF. CDR3 DNA sequence: TGCGCCAGCAGCCAATCCCCCCAGGGGGCTGGCAATCAGCCCCAGCATTTT.

This sequence joins TRBV2 and TRBJ2-3; D perhaps matches TRBD2 (7 bases). Trimming cost V 2 bases and J 1 base, with 19 bases left between them. The CDR3 is made up of 18 amino acids. Germline CDR1 reads SNHLY; CDR2 reads FYNNEI. CDR3 amino acids: CASSEPLGGGAGTDTQYF. CDR3 sequence (DNA): TGTGCCAGCAGTGAACCCCTTGGAGGGGGGGCAGGCACAGATACGCAGTATTTT.

The chain links TRBV11-2 to TRBJ2-1, with TRBD2 identical over 8 bases. V shed 1 base and J 15 bases; nucleotides not matched to a gene: 11. Germline CDR1 SGHAT, CDR2 FQNNGV. The CDR3 runs to 14 residues. The CDR3 region is CASSLAGGRFFPFF. The CDR3 DNA is TGTGCCAGCAGCTTAGCGGGAGGGCGTTTTTTTCCGTTCTTC.

This chain connects TRBV9 to TRBJ2-5, with 7 bases matching TRBD1. J gave up 9 bases and V 0 bases, and 8 bases lay outside the gene matches. The CDR3 is made up of 14 amino acids. The germline CDR1 and CDR2 sequences are SGDLS and YYNGEE. For the CDR3, the DNA is TGTGCCAGCAGCGTAGAGGGGGCTCTTTCAGCCCAGTACTTC. Its translation: CASSVEGALSAQYF.

V and J are TRBV13 and TRBJ2-1, with 7 bases aligning to TRBD2. The junction had 3 bases not matched to a gene; V was cut back by 0 bases and J by 4 bases. Germline V CDR1 and CDR2: PRHDT, FYEKMQ (reference sequence). CDR3 length: 15 amino acids. The CDR3 region is CASSLGGRGYNEQFF. As DNA, the CDR3 is TGTGCCAGCAGCTTAGGTGGGAGGGGATACAATGAGCAGTTCTTC.

This clone has more than one count but fewer than ten. The CDR3 spells CASTPPVRVWSGNTIYF. The CDR3 DNA is TGTGCCAGCACCCCCCCGGTCCGGGTTTGGTCTGGAAACACCATATATTTT. The J gene is TRBJ1-3, the V gene TRBV11-2, with no clear D. Trimming pared 7 bases from V and 1 base from J, leaving 20 bases between. Germline-derived CDR1 and CDR2 are SGHAT and FQNNGV. The CDR3 spans 17 residues.

CDR3 loop: CASRPSGGYGYTF. CDR3 DNA sequence: TGTGCCAGCAGACCATCGGGGGGCTATGGCTACACCTTC. This chain uses TRBV6-5 with TRBJ1-2, with D tentatively TRBD1 (5 bases). Germline lookup yields CDR1 MNHEY and CDR2 SVGAGI. CDR3 length: 13 residues. Trimming took 6 bases from V and 4 from J, leaving 12 bases between them.

V and J are TRBV6-5 and TRBJ2-1; no reliable D call. The CDR3 spans 12 residues. Trimming stripped 6 bases from V and 8 bases from J, with 11 bases between. Germline loops: CDR1 MNHEY, CDR2 SVGAGI. CDR3 sequence reads: CASSSPSDEQFF. CDR3 DNA sequence: TGTGCCAGCAGCTCTCCCTCGGATGAGCAGTTCTTC.

The genes are TRBV5-6 and TRBJ1-5; 8 positions match TRBD1. The CDR3 is made up of 15 amino acids. V gave up 1 base and J gave up 5 bases; unmatched junction bases: 5. Germline V gene data show CDR1 as SGHDT and CDR2 as YYEEEE. CDR3: CASSLRHRGDQPQHF. The CDR3 coding sequence is TGTGCCAGCAGCTTGAGACACAGGGGGGATCAGCCCCAGCATTTT.

The chain uses TRBV11-2 and TRBJ1-1; 7 positions match TRBD1. The CDR3 loop spans 14 amino acids. Trimming took 3 bases from V and 2 from J; bases not matched to a gene: 3. The germline CDR1 and CDR2 sequences are SGHAT and FQNNGV. CDR3 sequence: CASSLTGKNTEAFF. CDR3 sequence (DNA): TGTGCCAGCAGCTTGACAGGGAAAAACACTGAAGCTTTCTTT.

The chain uses TRBV5-4 and TRBJ2-2, with no clear D. Germline CDR1 and CDR2: SGHNT and YYREEE (reference sequence). The CDR3 is 14 residues long. Trimming removed 6 bases at V and 2 bases at J, with 11 bases between. The CDR3 reads CASTMAENTGELFF. In nucleotides, the CDR3 is TGTGCCAGCACAATGGCAGAAAACACCGGGGAGCTGTTTTTT.

The chain carries TRBV6-6 and TRBJ2-1, with 7 bases lining up with TRBD2. Germline-derived CDR1 and CDR2 are MNHNY and SVGAGI (reference sequence). The CDR3 loop spans 13 amino acids. Unmatched junction bases numbered 5, after V lost 10 bases and J lost 2 bases. As DNA, the CDR3 is TGTGCCACGACTAGCAGGACCTACAATGAGCAGTTCTTC. Encoded protein: CATTSRTYNEQFF.

The gene calls are TRBV6-1 and TRBJ2-6, with a tentative D call TRBD2 (5 bases). This CDR3 spans 11 amino acids. Germline values: CDR1 MNHNS, CDR2 SASEGT. V lost 8 bases to trimming and J lost 7 bases, with 6 bases between them. CDR3 DNA: TGTGCCAGCCGGGGAGCCAACGTCCTGACTTTC. Its translation: CASRGANVLTF.

This chain links TRBV7-9 with TRBJ2-3; the match to TRBD1 covers 9 bases. There are 16 residues in the CDR3. Germline V gives CDR1 SEHNR, CDR2 FQNEAQ (reference sequence). V trimming: 5 bases; J trimming: 6 bases; junction bases outside the gene matches: 12. Here the CDR3 DNA reads TGTGCCAGCAGCCCTCGGGACAGGGAAGGAGGGGATACGCAGTATTTT. It translates to CASSPRDREGGDTQYF. The complete variable domain, with remaining parts taken from reference TRBV7-9 and TRBJ2-3, reads DTGVSQNPRHKITKRGQNVTFRCDPISEHNRLYWYRQTLGQGPEFLTYFQNEAQLEKSRLLSDRFSAERPKGSFSTLEIQRTEQGDSAMYLCASSPRDREGGDTQYFGPGTRLTVL.

The V gene is TRBV30, the J gene TRBJ2-7; weak D call: TRBD2 (6 bases). The CDR3 runs to 13 residues. The V and J ends lost 5 bases and 5 bases respectively, with 16 bases between them. CDR1 is GTSNPN and CDR2 is SVGIG in the germline V gene (reference sequence). In DNA form, the CDR3 reads TGTGCCTGGTCCCCAGGGAGGAGGAACGAGCAGTACTTC. It encodes CAWSPGRRNEQYF. Using reference TRBV30 and TRBJ2-7 for the parts outside the CDR3, the full variable domain is SQTIHQWPATLVQPVGSPLSLECTVEGTSNPNLYWYRQAAGRGLQLLFYSVGIGQISSEVPQNLSASRPQDRQFILSSKKLLLSDSGFYLCAWSPGRRNEQYFGPGTRLTVT.

The chain carries TRBV28 and TRBJ2-1; 9 nucleotides align to TRBD1. The CDR3 contains 16 residues. The trim removed 5 bases at V and 1 base at J, leaving 6 bases unmatched. Germline loops: CDR1 MDHEN, CDR2 SYDVKM. CDR3 loop: CASSPDRGWSYNEQFF. DNA for the CDR3: TGTGCCAGCAGTCCGGACAGGGGATGGTCCTACAATGAGCAGTTCTTC.

The chain joins TRBV5-4 to TRBJ1-3; D remains ambiguous. V lost 1 base and J lost 4, with 6 bases in between. This CDR3 comprises 13 residues. Germline V gene data show CDR1 as SGHNT and CDR2 as YYREEE (reference sequence). CDR3 in amino acids: CASSLPGGNTIYF. Here the CDR3 DNA reads TGTGCCAGCAGCTTGCCCGGGGGAAACACCATATATTTT.

The chain recombines TRBV5-4 with TRBJ1-3; no reliable D call. V was trimmed by 0 bases and J by 1 base, leaving 8 bases between them. CDR1 and CDR2 (germline): SGHNT, YYREEE (reference sequence). CDR3 length: 15 residues. The CDR3 protein is CASSLDQTSGNTIYF. The CDR3 DNA sequence: TGTGCCAGCAGCTTGGATCAGACTTCTGGAAACACCATATATTTT.

The rearrangement links TRBV4-1 to TRBJ2-7; 9 positions match TRBD1. Germline loops: CDR1 MGHRA, CDR2 YSYEKL. The trim removed 3 bases at V and 3 bases at J, leaving 6 bases unmatched. The CDR3 contains 15 residues. DNA for the CDR3: TGCGCCAGCAGCCACCTACCGGGACAGGGCTACGAGCAGTACTTC. This codes for CASSHLPGQGYEQYF.

V and J are TRBV6-6 and TRBJ1-2, with 7 nucleotides matching TRBD1. The V gene end was trimmed by 2 bases and the J gene end by 6 bases; junction bases not matched to a gene: 9. CDR1 and CDR2 from the germline V gene are MNHNY and SVGAGI (reference sequence). The CDR3 has 15 amino acids. CDR3 sequence (DNA): TGTGCCAGCAGTTACACCCTAACAGGGGAAGATGGCTACACCTTC. Translation gives CASSYTLTGEDGYTF.

CDR3 nucleotide sequence: TGTGCCAGCCAAGGGGCAGGGTCACCCTACGAGCAGTACTTC. Translating gives CASQGAGSPYEQYF. The chain combines TRBV28 with TRBJ2-7, with D maybe TRBD1 (5 bases). The CDR3 totals 14 residues. Germline V CDR1 and CDR2: MDHEN, SYDVKM. V was shortened by 8 bases and J by 2 bases, with 16 bases between the two germline ends.